This T cell receptor beta chain was identified during a study of blood T cell repertoires in COVID-19. In the study overall: Some COVID-19 samples were acute and others convalescent; all came from the United States, Italy and Spain. Sources were T cells, B-cell-depleted T cells, or PBMCs; the material itself was cDNA or gDNA.

Those enrolled in Seattle joined during active infection and were followed longitudinally afterward. V lost 2 bases and J 7 bases, leaving 14 bases between the germline ends. The CDR3 runs 14 residues. CDR1 MNHEY and CDR2 SVGEGT come from the germline V gene. Authors' processing steps: Reference gene primers were amplified, and this amplification served to estimate nucleated cell counts. Repertoires were generated with immunoSEQ multiplex PCR, while TCRdb's copy carries only in-frame clones and drops some. D and trimming were read from the DNA, whereas the V and J calls and clone size are those reported in that table. This table holds fewer than 300,000 clones, 90% to 95% found once.

The sample was peripheral blood. This chain joins TRBV6-2 or TRBV6-3 and TRBJ1-1, with D unclear. The receptor was derived from a woman younger than 45 with COVID-19, enrolled during active disease. Here the CDR3 DNA reads TGTGCCAGCAGTTACGCGGTTCGGGGTAATGAAGCTTTCTTT. This codes for CASSYAVRGNEAFF.